These T cell receptor beta chains were read from a single sample in a study of T cells in Graves' hyperthyroidism and ophthalmopathy. TCRdb itself ran the multiplex PCR reads through MiXCR, one entry per CDR3 protein. The sample carries some 570,000 distinct CDR3 sequences, roughly 18% recorded once. The sample taken for sequencing was blood. All receptors derive from a woman between 18 and 30 years old with Graves' ophthalmopathy. The conserved cysteine and the conserved F or W are not part of the CDR3 here.

TRBJ2-7,TRBV7-2,13,ASSLGLFTDYEQY
TRBJ2-7,TRBV5-1,13,ASSPSAGGPDEQY
TRBJ1-2,TRBV12-5,14,ASGLVLGRQAGGYT
TRBJ1-6,TRBV27,14,ASSPNGGSSNSPLH
TRBJ1-4,TRBV4-1,12,ASSQHRNNEKLF
TRBJ1-1,TRBV6-1,13,ASRLQGARDDEAF
TRBJ2-5,TRBV30,9,AWSVGGQPH
TRBJ1-3,TRBV9,12,ASSDAGIGNTIY
TRBJ1-6,TRBV18,12,ASSPLQGGSPLH
TRBJ2-1,TRBV6-5,12,ASSYGTGGDEQF
TRBJ2-5,TRBV7-2,13,ASSVTGGNTETQY
TRBJ2-7,TRBV11-1,12,ASSSPGVSYEQY
TRBJ1-3,TRBV12-3/TRBV12-4,13,ASSPRRAEGNTIY
TRBJ1-4,TRBV6-1,11,ASSTREVEKLF
TRBJ1-1,TRBV11-2,11,ASSYGTGTEAF
TRBJ2-1,TRBV7-8,14,ASRSLLEEAYNEQF
TRBJ2-1,TRBV5-6,14,ASRFIAGGSYNEQF
TRBJ1-2,TRBV11-2,12,ASSLETVDYGYT
TRBJ2-7,TRBV11-2,16,ASSLKSGTSGGPYEQY
TRBJ2-7,TRBV27,12,ASSLLETAYEQY
TRBJ2-1,TRBV28,10,ASSSPGYEQF
TRBJ2-2,TRBV7-9,13,ASSPRTGGSGELF
TRBJ2-2,TRBV4-2,14,ASSPRGSGATGELF
TRBJ1-2,TRBV28,13,ASSPVGKGTYGYT
TRBJ2-5,TRBV27,11,ASSLSQEETQY
TRBJ2-1,TRBV7-8,12,ASSFRGAGNEQF
TRBJ1-6,TRBV29-1,12,SVAGTGSNSPLH
TRBJ2-3,TRBV6-1,13,ASSPFVGTADTQY
TRBJ1-2,TRBV6-2/TRBV6-3,12,ASSYGGAGYGYT
TRBJ1-2,TRBV20-1,12,SARGTAQDYGYT
TRBJ2-1,TRBV7-9,14,ASSNAGEGLWNEQF
TRBJ2-6,TRBV12-3/TRBV12-4,14,ASRGTASSGANVLT
TRBJ2-2,TRBV5-6,14,ASSPRRGAVTGELF
TRBJ2-1,TRBV28,9,ASYGNNEQF
TRBJ2-7,TRBV12-3/TRBV12-4,12,ASSDLIYSYEQY
TRBJ1-1,TRBV11-2,15,ASSLWGGAGKNTEAF
TRBJ2-7,TRBV7-9,11,ASSRPGAYEQY
TRBJ2-1,TRBV5-6,14,ASSQKTGVFYNEQF
TRBJ2-7,TRBV6-1,13,ASSEDYTGSYEQY
TRBJ2-1,TRBV5-1,14,ASSYTGQSSYNEQF
TRBJ1-2,TRBV6-4,13,ASSGSFDSFDGYT
TRBJ2-3,TRBV20-1,14,SAREGPTLLTDTQY
TRBJ2-7,TRBV3-1,14,ASSQAPVRYHHEQY
TRBJ2-5,TRBV28,13,ASSSLGAAQETQY
TRBJ2-7,TRBV24-1,15,ATSDLHARGSNHEQY
TRBJ2-1,TRBV6-5,14,ASSYGLAASYNEQF
TRBJ2-1,TRBV3-1,12,ASSQDRLTNEQF
TRBJ2-5,TRBV12-3/TRBV12-4,11,ASSQGARETQY
TRBJ2-7,TRBV3-1,12,ASNLGQGRGEQY
TRBJ1-2,TRBV28,9,ASRRGQGYT
TRBJ2-3,TRBV27,12,ASSLGENPGTQY
TRBJ2-1,TRBV14,14,ASSHLDRGNYNEQF